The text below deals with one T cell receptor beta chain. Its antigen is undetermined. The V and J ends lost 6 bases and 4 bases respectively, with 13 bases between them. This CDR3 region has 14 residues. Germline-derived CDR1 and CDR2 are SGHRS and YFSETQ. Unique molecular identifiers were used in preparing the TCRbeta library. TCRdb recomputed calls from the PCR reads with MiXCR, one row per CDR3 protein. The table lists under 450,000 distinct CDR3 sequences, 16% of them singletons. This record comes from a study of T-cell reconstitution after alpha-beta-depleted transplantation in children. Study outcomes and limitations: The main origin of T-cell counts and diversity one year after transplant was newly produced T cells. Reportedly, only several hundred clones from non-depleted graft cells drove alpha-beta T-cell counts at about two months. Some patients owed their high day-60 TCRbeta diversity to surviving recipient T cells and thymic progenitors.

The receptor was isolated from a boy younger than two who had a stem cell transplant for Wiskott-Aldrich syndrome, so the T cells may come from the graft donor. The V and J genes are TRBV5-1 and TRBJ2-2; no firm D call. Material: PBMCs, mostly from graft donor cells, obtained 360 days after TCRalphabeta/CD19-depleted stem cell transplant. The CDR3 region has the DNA TGCGCCAGCATATGGTCTCCAGGCACCGGGGAGCTGTTTTTT. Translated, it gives CASIWSPGTGELFF.